This T cell receptor beta chain was captured in a study of cytomegalovirus exposure and HLA in healthy donors (dated by TCRdb to about 2017). Context from the whole study: An earlier analysis of under 600 of the donors reported 250 to 300 Gb of sequence data and 100 million to 140 million unique TCR beta sequences from 150 million to 200 million T cells. An early release covering roughly 600 HLA-typed donors comprised 250 to 350 gigabases of sequencing data and roughly 85 million unique TCR sequences. Among the roughly 400 genotyped donors, 75% to 90% belonged to the genetic ancestry cluster associated with self-reported Caucasian donors. The study aimed to test whether signatures of past pathogen exposure could be identified by cataloging public T cell receptors. The study profiled the T cell repertoires of under 700 subjects by immunosequencing and related them to cytomegalovirus serostatus. Along with the roughly 670-subject first cohort, a separate validation cohort of more than 90 different subjects was used. To predict cytomegalovirus infection status, the study combined high-throughput TCR immunosequencing, statistical association of individual TCRs with disease status, and machine learning. To study patterns of TCR occurrence, a later analysis re-analyzed previously published TCR beta repertoires from 500 to 850 donors and added high-resolution HLA genotyping. Rather than using new phenotypic data, the later analysis identified candidate immune exposures from TCR beta sequences and from how often those sequences occurred across donors. To decide whether each TCR beta V gene segment behaved as functional or pseudogenic, an earlier analysis of 587 of the donors relied on high-throughput TCR beta sequencing. Donor age, sex, ethnicity and CMV serostatus were compiled together with the repertoire data. A later genetic analysis used genome-wide SNP genotypes for about 55% of the 666 donors, treating that subset as a discovery cohort. Every discovery cohort repertoire had been produced on one sequencing platform. HLA typing covered class I and class II loci at four-digit resolution. The number of typed donors differed by locus: about 620-640 for A, B, C, DRB1 and DQB1; approximately 520 for DQA1; 600 to 610 for DPA1; and around 490 for DPB1. A few DR-DQ haplotypes were handled as single units for association and clustering because linkage in the cohort was strong. Among 300 to 500 genotyped donors of the cohort, an average of approximately 240,000 unique TCR beta nucleotide sequences was sequenced per donor, of which about 18% were non-productive. What the study reported, not specific to this receptor: In a later analysis, several top co-occurrence clusters were reported to appear linked to parvovirus B19, influenza, CMV and Epstein-Barr virus. In a later analysis, HLA-associated TCR beta chains showed more clonal expansion and lower generation probabilities than non-associated chains that were equally common. According to a later analysis, TCR association rates differed among HLA loci, with DRB1 alleles showing the most associated TCRs and HLA-C alleles showing the fewest. A further reported finding was that TCR beta sequences accurately predicted the HLA-A and HLA-B alleles for most subjects in the first cohort. An earlier analysis of around 540 of the donors showed that most TCR beta V segments appeared in productive rearrangements either about 90% or about 30% of the time, which broadly matched IMGT annotations. In vitro tests confirmed that a few of the cytomegalovirus-associated TCR beta chains recognize cytomegalovirus antigens. The earlier analysis of approximately 540 of the donors excluded some 16 rarely observed V segments, including chromosome 9 orphons, because counts were too low. A later analysis associated about 17,000 TCR beta sequences with specific HLA alleles at a false discovery rate of 0.05. The study gave a list of about 170 TCR beta chains associated with cytomegalovirus. Assigning TCR associations to individual alleles was difficult when HLA alleles, especially DR and DQ, strongly co-occurred. In a later analysis, most CMV-associated TCR beta chains were found to appear HLA-restricted, with HLA associations seemingly driven largely by CMV exposure. The authors suggested that the approach could potentially be extended to other disease states and immunological phenotypes. While some public TCRs were present in many individuals, most TCR sequences turned up only very rarely across donors. An association between a missense DCLRE1C variant and V-gene and J-gene trimming of TCR beta chains was found in a later genetic analysis and replicated in an independent cohort. Because some donors lacked HLA typing at each locus, the association tests relied only on the typed subset. The sequencing pipeline was judged likely to have produced a cluster of highly shared sequence variants as a technical artifact. A later genetic analysis reported fewer N-insertions in productive TCRs among donors in an Asian-associated ancestry cluster than the roughly 700-donor mean. Linkage disequilibrium might explain the correlated functional status among segregating V segments, but an unknown experimental factor could not be excluded. This cohort had only TCR beta chains sequenced, and the lack of alpha or paired-chain data limited which features could be detected. The presence/absence analyses assumed that sequencing depth was roughly uniform across donors, and that assumption may not be true. The only immune exposure information available for the cohort was CMV serostatus. Cytomegalovirus status was reported to be diagnosed by the classifier with high specificity and sensitivity in both the original and validation cohorts.

To note about this clone: Its antigen is currently not known. No much larger clonotype is one base removed from it; base qualities were not supplied.

In total, roughly 710 healthy bone marrow donors made up the cohort. At the time of sampling, every cohort member was nominally healthy, though immune exposures that went unrecorded were likely present. The donor tested CMV seronegative, placing the donor among the 352 seronegative members of the cohort. A peripheral blood sample was provided by each donor, and peripheral blood mononuclear cells were used for TCR beta sequencing. The Qiagen DNeasy Blood Extraction Kit was used to extract genomic DNA from the blood cell samples. Library preparation used the immunoSEQ multiplex PCR assay. The multiplex PCR relied on a mix of 60 forward primers for TCR Vbeta segments and 13 reverse primers for TCR Jbeta segments. The CDR3 region of rearranged TCR beta genes was amplified from genomic DNA with a multiplex PCR assay. The Illumina HiSeq System was used to sequence the amplified TCR beta libraries as 87-base-pair reads. As for the authors' bioinformatics: A later analysis counted approximately 74 million unique TCR beta chains across the 666 repertoires, and some 11 million of these chains were shared by at least two donors. Raw reads were error-corrected and collapsed into unique sequences with a nearest-neighbor algorithm that merged closely related sequences to remove PCR and sequencing errors. CDR3 sequences were aligned to IMGT reference sequences to assign V, D and J gene segments. For a sequence to be retained, at least a six-nucleotide match to both a V gene segment and a J gene segment was required. Rearrangements were called productive when the CDR3 lacked stop codons and stayed in frame with V and J; all others were non-productive. Following IMGT convention, CDR3 was defined as the stretch from the second conserved V-encoded cysteine up to the conserved J-encoded phenylalanine. The earlier analysis of 500 to 650 of the donors excluded any sequence lacking an unambiguous match to a single V gene segment. An earlier analysis of 550 to 650 of the donors classified V segments as functional when productive rearrangements were above 56.7% and as segregating when the standard deviation between donors was above 5%. A statistical classification framework was developed to diagnose cytomegalovirus status using the catalog of TCR beta chain sequences. In a later analysis, TCR nucleotide sequences were compared against IMGT/GENE-DB human TR gene sequences so that V and J genes could be assigned. Using the TCRdist pipeline, a later analysis assigned CDR3 sequences along with most-parsimonious VDJ recombination scenarios. A later analysis defined each TCR beta chain by its CDR3 amino acid sequence plus V-gene family, and excluded reads lacking a unique V-gene family. As a way to deal with suspected cross-contamination and a sequencing artifact, a later analysis dropped approximately 570 nucleotide sequences that were highly shared and had low generation probability. A later analysis calculated a clonal expansion index for each public chain from normalized within-repertoire ranks of inferred template counts. In a later analysis, generation probabilities were computed using a VDJ recombination model fitted to out-of-frame rearrangements, and the results were checked against IGoR. Hypergeometric tests were used in a later analysis to score TCR-TCR, TCR-HLA and TCR-CMV co-occurrence, with a repertoire-size bias correction applied to the TCR pairs. To estimate false discovery rates, a later analysis permuted the HLA or CMV assignments 20 times. In a later analysis, co-occurring TCRs were grouped using DBSCAN, and TCRdist sequence similarity was added for clustering within HLA-allele-positive subsets. For co-occurrence clustering, repertoires with fewer than 30,000 or more than 120,000 public chains were excluded, along with roughly 5 repertoires with anomalous nucleotide sharing. The table comes from immuneACCESS by way of TCRdb, which keeps in-frame sequences with V and J called. Part of the clones is missing from these tables; in studies checked, under half for an unresolved V gene and the rest for unknown reasons. V and J calls and clone size are those listed in that table; D and trimming were worked out from the DNA. The sample profile shows roughly 110,000 clones; 77% of them were found once. The ten largest clones take up more than 4% of the sample.

Sequences were obtained from PBMCs. The receptor's source is a male donor in good health and CMV-seronegative.

The DNA is TGTGCCAGTAGTATAACCGGGACAGCCTACGAGCAGTACTTC. Its translation is CASSITGTAYEQYF. The chain is encoded by TRBV19 joined to TRBJ2-7, with 7 bases aligning to TRBD1. Sequences LNHDA (CDR1) and SQIVND (CDR2) are obtained from the germline V gene (reference sequence). Clipping removes 2 bases from V and 2 bases from J, with 3 as the unmatched junction base count. The CDR3 spans 14 residues, from the cysteine through the phenylalanine. Solely the CDR3 DNA is kept, with 42 bases framed from the first base. The full variable domain, completed from the reference TRBV19 and TRBJ2-7 proteins outside the CDR3, reads DGGITQSPKYLFRKEGQNVTLSCEQNLNHDAMYWYRQDPGQGLRLIYYSQIVNDFQKGDIAEGYSVSREKKESFPLTVTSAQKNPTAFYLCASSITGTAYEQYFGPGTRLTVT.